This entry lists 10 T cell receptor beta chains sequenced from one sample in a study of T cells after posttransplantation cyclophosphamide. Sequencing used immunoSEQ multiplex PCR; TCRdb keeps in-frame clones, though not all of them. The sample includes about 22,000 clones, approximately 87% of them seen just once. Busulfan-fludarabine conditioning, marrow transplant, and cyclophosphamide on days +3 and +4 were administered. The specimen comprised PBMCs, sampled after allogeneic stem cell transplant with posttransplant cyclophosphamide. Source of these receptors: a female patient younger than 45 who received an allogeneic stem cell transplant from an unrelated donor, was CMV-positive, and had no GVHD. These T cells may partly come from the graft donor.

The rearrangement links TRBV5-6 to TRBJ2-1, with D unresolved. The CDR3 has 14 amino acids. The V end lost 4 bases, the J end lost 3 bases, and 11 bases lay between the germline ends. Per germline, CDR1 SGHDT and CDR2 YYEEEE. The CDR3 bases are TGTGCCAGCAGCGCCGATTCTAACTACAATGAGCAGTTCTTC. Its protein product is CASSADSNYNEQFF.

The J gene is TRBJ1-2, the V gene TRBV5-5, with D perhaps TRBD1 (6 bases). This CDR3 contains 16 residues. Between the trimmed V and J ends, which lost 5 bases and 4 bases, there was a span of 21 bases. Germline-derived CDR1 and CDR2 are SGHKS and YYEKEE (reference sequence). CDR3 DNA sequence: TGTGCCAGCAGAACCGGGACACCGGCCCGATCCTATGGCTACACCTTC. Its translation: CASRTGTPARSYGYTF.

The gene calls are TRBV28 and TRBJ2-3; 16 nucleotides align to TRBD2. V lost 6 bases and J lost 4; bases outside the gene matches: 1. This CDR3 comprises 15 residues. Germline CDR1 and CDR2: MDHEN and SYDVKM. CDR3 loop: CASSGTSGGADTQYF. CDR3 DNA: TGTGCCAGCAGCGGGACTAGCGGGGGGGCAGATACGCAGTATTTT.

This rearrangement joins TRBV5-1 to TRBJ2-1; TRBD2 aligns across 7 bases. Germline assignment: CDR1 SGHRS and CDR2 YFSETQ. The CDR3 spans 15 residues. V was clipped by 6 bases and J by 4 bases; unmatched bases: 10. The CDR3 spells CASTLSGVGYNEQFF. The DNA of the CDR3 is TGCGCCAGCACCTTAAGCGGGGTGGGTTACAATGAGCAGTTCTTC.

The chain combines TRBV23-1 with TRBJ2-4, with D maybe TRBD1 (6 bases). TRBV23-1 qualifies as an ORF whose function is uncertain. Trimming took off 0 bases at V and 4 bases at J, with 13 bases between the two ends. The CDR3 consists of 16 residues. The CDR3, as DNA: TGCGCCAGCAGTCAATCCGTCAGGGACAAAAAAAACATTCAGTACTTC. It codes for CASSQSVRDKKNIQYF.

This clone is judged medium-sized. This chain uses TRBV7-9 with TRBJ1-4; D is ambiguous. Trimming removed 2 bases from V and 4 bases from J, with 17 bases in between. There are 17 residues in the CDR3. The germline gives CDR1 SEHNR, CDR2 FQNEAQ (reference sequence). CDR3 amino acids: CASSLLRLPDYNEKLFF. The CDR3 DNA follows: TGTGCCAGCAGCTTATTGCGACTCCCGGATTATAATGAAAAACTGTTTTTT.

The CDR3 loop is CASSGVQGAYEQYF. CDR3 in DNA: TGTGCCAGCAGCGGAGTCCAGGGCGCCTACGAGCAGTACTTC. The chain uses TRBV7-9 and TRBJ2-7; D perhaps matches TRBD1 (5 bases). CDR1 and CDR2 (germline): SEHNR, FQNEAQ (reference sequence). The CDR3 extends over 14 amino acids. Trimming took off 5 bases at V and 2 bases at J, with 13 bases between the two ends.

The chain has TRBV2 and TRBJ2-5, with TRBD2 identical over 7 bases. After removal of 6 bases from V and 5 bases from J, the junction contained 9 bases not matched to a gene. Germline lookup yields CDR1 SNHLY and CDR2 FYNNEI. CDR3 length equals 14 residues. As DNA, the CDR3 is TGTGCCAGCAGAGCGGGACCGACGTGGGAGACCCAGTACTTC. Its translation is CASRAGPTWETQYF.

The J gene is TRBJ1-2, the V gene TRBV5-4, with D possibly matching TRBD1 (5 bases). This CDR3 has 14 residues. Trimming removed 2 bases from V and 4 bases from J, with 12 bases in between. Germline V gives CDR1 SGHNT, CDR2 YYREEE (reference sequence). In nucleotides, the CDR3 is TGTGCCAGCAGCTTTGTAGGGGTCGGCTATGGCTACACCTTC. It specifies CASSFVGVGYGYTF.

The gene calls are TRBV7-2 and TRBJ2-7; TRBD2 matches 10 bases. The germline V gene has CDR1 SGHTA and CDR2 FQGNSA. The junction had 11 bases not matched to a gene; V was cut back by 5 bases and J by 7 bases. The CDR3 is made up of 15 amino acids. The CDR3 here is CASSTKAGGPGEQYF. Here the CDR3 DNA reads TGTGCCAGCAGCACCAAAGCGGGGGGGCCGGGGGAGCAGTACTTC.